The 5 T cell receptor beta chains below come from one sample, sequenced in a study of T cells in Graves' hyperthyroidism and ophthalmopathy. Regions amplified from RNA transcripts were the TCR beta CDR3 regions. First-round RT-PCR of the TCR CDR3 relied on the HTBI primer set. TCRdb re-called the multiplex PCR reads through MiXCR, storing one row per CDR3 protein. Among hundreds of thousands of distinct CDR3 sequences, 14% were seen once, and the ten largest hold approximately 10%. The sequencing input was blood. These receptors were taken from a woman under 30 with Graves' hyperthyroidism.

This clonotype has at least ten counts. This sequence joins TRBV6-2 or TRBV6-3 and TRBJ1-1; unclear D gene. CDR1 and CDR2 from the germline V gene are MNHEY and SVGEGT. Trimming left V 5 bases short and J 6 bases short, with 13 bases between. This CDR3 spans 13 amino acids. As DNA, the CDR3 is TGTGCCAGCAGTCCGGTAGGAAGGGCTGAAGCTTTCTTT. This codes for CASSPVGRAEAFF.

This clonotype was picked up many times. The genes are TRBV28 and TRBJ2-5; tentatively, D is TRBD1 (5 bases). V lost 7 bases and J lost 13, with 16 bases in between. The length of the CDR3 is 11 residues. The germline CDR1 and CDR2 sequences are MDHEN and SYDVKM. The CDR3 DNA is TGTGCCAGCACCTCACCGGTACAGGCGTACTTC. As protein: CASTSPVQAYF.

CDR3 protein: CAGITVNSGANVLTF. CDR3 nucleotide sequence: TGTGCCGGAATCACGGTCAACTCTGGGGCCAACGTCCTGACTTTC. This chain links TRBV7-9 with TRBJ2-6; D is unresolved. CDR1 and CDR2 (germline): SEHNR, FQNEAQ (reference sequence). This CDR3 contains 15 residues. V lost 11 bases to trimming and J lost 0 bases, with 14 bases between them.

This clonotype has a count of ten or more. V gene TRBV19 combines with J gene TRBJ1-1, with D hard to call. V was cut by 4 bases and J by 4 bases, with 16 bases left in between. CDR1 LNHDA and CDR2 SQIVND come from the germline V gene (reference sequence). There are 15 residues in the CDR3. In nucleotides, the CDR3 is TGTGCCAGTAGTACTTCCAACCGGCAGTCCACTGAAGCTTTCTTT. Protein: CASSTSNRQSTEAFF.

This clonotype has ten or more counts. The chain is built from TRBV7-8 and TRBJ1-1; unclear D gene. Germline-derived CDR1 and CDR2 are SGHVS and FQNEAQ. The CDR3 runs 13 residues. Deletions cut 5 bases from V and 6 bases from J, with 13 bases between. The CDR3: CASSPRYPPEAFF. The CDR3 nucleotides are TGTGCCAGCAGCCCCCGTTATCCCCCTGAAGCTTTCTTT.